Listed below are T cell receptor beta chains from one sample, sequenced in a study of blood T cells in healthy people across ages. TCRdb passed the 5' RACE reads through MiXCR, listing each CDR3 protein once. The sample has some 1.5 million distinct CDR3 sequences, less than 45% seen once; the top ten hold over 3.5%. The material sequenced was blood. These receptors originate from a woman younger than 30 in good health. Both conserved end residues are part of each CDR3.

J: TRBJ1-4
V: TRBV29-1
CDR3: CSAATGGYEKLFF

J: TRBJ1-2
V: TRBV6-5
CDR3: CASSYSIQTHHGYTF

J: TRBJ2-7
V: TRBV6-5
CDR3: CASGGTIYEQYF

J: TRBJ2-1
V: TRBV13
CDR3: CASSLGGLAGGMFF

J: TRBJ2-3
V: TRBV4-3
CDR3: CASSQVRETSGGLLTDTQYF

J: TRBJ1-2
V: TRBV29-1
CDR3: CSVEDGSVLYGYTF

J: TRBJ1-2
V: TRBV21-1
CDR3: CASSTRGSRNYGYTF

J: TRBJ2-1
V: TRBV28
CDR3: CASGAHDYNEQFF

J: TRBJ2-2
V: TRBV5-1
CDR3: CASSGMTSGGMNTGELFF

J: TRBJ1-2
V: TRBV29-1
CDR3: CSVEDPGEYGYTF

J: TRBJ2-1
V: TRBV7-6
CDR3: CASSLVPSGRASYNEQFF

J: TRBJ1-1
V: TRBV29-1
CDR3: CSVEDRPVFEAFF

J: TRBJ1-5
V: TRBV7-2
CDR3: CASSPRMGNQPQHF

J: TRBJ2-1
V: TRBV2
CDR3: CARTGVAYNEQFF

J: TRBJ1-2
V: TRBV27
CDR3: CASSFNWERGYGYTF

J: TRBJ2-7
V: TRBV28
CDR3: CASSTTGQTYPYEQYF

J: TRBJ2-3
V: TRBV5-6
CDR3: CASSLLRPGTTSTDTQYF

J: TRBJ2-1
V: TRBV27
CDR3: CASSLSRGDNEQFF

J: TRBJ1-2
V: TRBV30
CDR3: CAWSVRGGTYGYTF

J: TRBJ2-1
V: TRBV18
CDR3: CASSPGTTYEQFF

J: TRBJ2-1
V: TRBV20-1
CDR3: CSARDFPNRLLSGSYNEQFF

J: TRBJ2-3
V: TRBV4-1
CDR3: CASSQDTSGADTQYF

J: -
V: TRBV30
CDR3: CAWIVTGPTYEQYF

J: TRBJ1-4
V: TRBV2
CDR3: CASSLQGHNERLFF

J: TRBJ2-5
V: TRBV7-2
CDR3: CASSLGIRGQETQYF

J: TRBJ2-7
V: TRBV10-3
CDR3: CAISDSGEQYF

J: TRBJ2-7
V: TRBV9
CDR3: CASSVDRGGSYEQYF

J: TRBJ1-4
V: TRBV7-8
CDR3: CASSLAQRGQEKLFF

J: TRBJ2-5
V: TRBV5-1
CDR3: CASSLPATSGRQETQYF

J: TRBJ2-5
V: TRBV12-3/TRBV12-4
CDR3: CASSSTDRRETQYF

J: TRBJ2-7
V: TRBV6-2/TRBV6-3
CDR3: CASSYTGAPDEQYF

J: TRBJ2-1
V: TRBV3-1
CDR3: CASSHLGLAGASEQFF

J: TRBJ2-3
V: TRBV7-2
CDR3: CASSPTSGDVDTQYF

J: TRBJ1-5
V: TRBV27
CDR3: CASSLSGTVQPQHF

J: TRBJ2-1
V: TRBV20-1
CDR3: CSATNRSHEQFF

J: TRBJ2-3
V: TRBV10-2
CDR3: CASSEIRMADTQYF

J: TRBJ2-1
V: TRBV21-1
CDR3: CARVESRGRNNEQFF

J: TRBJ1-2
V: TRBV4-3
CDR3: CASSQVQGGGPYSNYGYTF

J: TRBJ1-2
V: TRBV6-6
CDR3: CASSSAREVGGYTF

J: TRBJ2-3
V: TRBV7-2
CDR3: CASSPPESTQYF

J: TRBJ2-7
V: TRBV28
CDR3: CASTPTSGGSYEQYF

J: TRBJ2-7
V: TRBV10-3
CDR3: CAISRIAGEQYF

J: TRBJ2-1
V: TRBV20-1
CDR3: CSAEGGTGGNEQFF

J: TRBJ1-1
V: TRBV12-3/TRBV12-4
CDR3: CASSVGHPTFF

J: TRBJ1-5
V: TRBV12-5
CDR3: CASGLDHQPQHF

J: TRBJ2-3
V: TRBV3-1
CDR3: CASSLYTRFATDTQYF

J: TRBJ1-2
V: TRBV29-1
CDR3: CSVYGRDNYGYTF

J: TRBJ2-1
V: TRBV11-2
CDR3: CASSLAWGGTGGKHEQFF

J: TRBJ1-6
V: TRBV12-3/TRBV12-4
CDR3: CASTPGGVANSPLHF

J: -
V: TRBV7-9
CDR3: CASSNAIRYHEQYF